The 22 T cell receptor beta chains below all came from one sample that was sequenced in a study of T cell responses to AZD1222 COVID-19 vaccine. Produced via immunoSEQ multiplex PCR; TCRdb's table is partial and in-frame only. The sample has some 150,000 clones, approximately 87% seen once; the top ten hold approximately 9%. This specimen consisted of peripheral blood, obtained 28 days after the second AZD1222 dose. All receptors come from an adult who received the AZD1222 COVID-19 vaccine.

The chain combines TRBV7-9 with TRBJ2-7, with 13 nucleotides matching TRBD2. Germline-derived CDR1 and CDR2 are SEHNR and FQNEAQ (reference sequence). V shed 5 bases, J shed 2 bases, and the junction held 6 bases outside the gene matches. CDR3 length equals 16 residues. CDR3 loop: CASSLRTSGRTYEQYF. The CDR3, as DNA: TGTGCCAGCAGCCTGCGGACTAGCGGGAGAACCTACGAGCAGTACTTC. The whole variable domain, remainder taken from reference TRBV7-9 and TRBJ2-7, is DTGVSQNPRHKITKRGQNVTFRCDPISEHNRLYWYRQTLGQGPEFLTYFQNEAQLEKSRLLSDRFSAERPKGSFSTLEIQRTEQGDSAMYLCASSLRTSGRTYEQYFGPGTRLTVT.

J is TRBJ2-7 and V is TRBV28, with 10 bases fitting TRBD2. The CDR3 is 15 residues long. Germline V gene data show CDR1 as MDHEN and CDR2 as SYDVKM. Trimming cost V 4 bases and J 6 bases; bases outside gene matches: 9. CDR3 region: CASSSSSGSVGEQYF. In DNA form, the CDR3 reads TGTGCCAGCAGTTCTTCTAGCGGGAGTGTCGGCGAGCAGTACTTC.

This chain links TRBV9 with TRBJ2-1, with 7 bases fitting TRBD2. CDR1 is SGDLS, CDR2 YYNGEE, per germline. CDR3 size: 16 residues. V lost 0 bases, J lost 3 bases, and 6 bases stayed unmatched. In DNA, the CDR3 is TGTGCCAGCAGCGTAGGAGCCGGGACTAACTACAATGAGCAGTTCTTC. Amino acids: CASSVGAGTNYNEQFF.

This clone was counted a few times. V usage is TRBV7-8 and J usage is TRBJ2-7; possibly TRBD1 or TRBD2 for D (5 bases each). CDR1 is SGHVS, CDR2 FQNEAQ, per germline. The CDR3 is 15 residues long. Trimming took 3 bases from V and 2 from J, leaving 14 bases between them. CDR3 sequence reads: CASSFRGPTAYEQYF. For the CDR3, the DNA is TGTGCCAGCAGCTTCCGGGGACCTACCGCCTACGAGCAGTACTTC. The full variable domain, with the rest looked up from reference TRBV7-8 and TRBJ2-7, is GAGVSQSPRYKVAKRGQDVALRCDPISGHVSLFWYQQALGQGPEFLTYFQNEAQLDKSGLPSDRFFAERPEGSVSTLKIQRTQQEDSAVYLCASSFRGPTAYEQYFGPGTRLTVT.

The chain couples TRBV10-3 to TRBJ2-1, with TRBD2 matching over 10 bases. This CDR3 comprises 13 residues. J lost 6 bases, V lost 8 bases, and 4 bases had no gene match. Germline-derived CDR1 and CDR2 are ENHRY and SYGVKD. CDR3 nucleotide sequence: TGTGCCATCGGAGCTAGCGGGGGCAATGAGCAGTTCTTC. Its translation is CAIGASGGNEQFF.

The rearrangement links TRBV2 to TRBJ1-5; D remains unclear. The CDR3 sequence is 17 residues long. Germline V gene sequence: CDR1 SNHLY, CDR2 FYNNEI. Trimming left V 8 bases short and J 0 bases short, with 20 bases between. CDR3 in DNA: TGTGCCAGCTTCGGAGAGAGACAAACATATAGCAATCAGCCCCAGCATTTT. It is translated as CASFGERQTYSNQPQHF.

This sequence joins TRBV11-3 and TRBJ2-7; 7 nucleotides align to TRBD1. This CDR3 has 20 residues. V was clipped by 1 base and J by 0 bases; unmatched bases: 18. Germline lookup yields CDR1 SGHNT and CDR2 YENEEA. The CDR3 loop reads CASSLALHPSPGQSSYEQYF. The CDR3, as DNA: TGTGCCAGCAGCTTAGCGCTCCACCCTTCTCCGGGACAGAGCTCCTACGAGCAGTACTTC.

This clone came up a few times. V and J are TRBV3-1 (or the pseudogene TRBV3-2) and TRBJ2-4; 9 nucleotides agree with TRBD1. Unmatched junction bases numbered 10, after V lost 0 bases and J lost 1 base. The length of the CDR3 is 19 residues. Germline loops: CDR1 LGHDT, CDR2 YNNKEL (reference sequence). CDR3 protein: CASSQDPRDRVLAKNIQYF. CDR3 nucleotides: TGTGCCAGCAGCCAAGATCCCCGGGACAGGGTCCTTGCCAAAAACATTCAGTACTTC.

The rearrangement uses TRBV7-3 and TRBJ2-1; D possibly corresponds to TRBD2 (6 bases). The CDR3 spans 15 residues. From germline, CDR1 is SGHTA and CDR2 FQGTGA. Trimming left V 3 bases short and J 0 bases short, with 9 bases between. The CDR3 protein is CASSLDYSSYNEQFF. CDR3 sequence (DNA): TGTGCCAGCAGCTTGGACTATAGCTCCTACAATGAGCAGTTCTTC.

V usage is TRBV20-1 and J usage is TRBJ2-5, with D hard to call. The CDR3 spans 11 residues. CDR1 and CDR2 (germline): DFQATT, SNEGSKA (reference sequence). The germline V and J ends were trimmed by 6 bases and 4 bases, with 9 bases remaining between them. DNA of the CDR3: TGCAGTGCCGATAGTGGAGAGACCCAGTACTTC. Translating it yields CSADSGETQYF.

The gene calls are TRBV19 and TRBJ2-2; 11 bases match TRBD1. The CDR3 has 13 amino acids. The germline gives CDR1 LNHDA, CDR2 SQIVND (reference sequence). V trimming: 7 bases; J trimming: 6 bases; junction bases outside the gene matches: 1. This CDR3 reads CASTGQGAGELFF. For the CDR3, the DNA is TGTGCCAGTACGGGACAGGGGGCCGGGGAGCTGTTTTTT.

The rearrangement joins TRBV5-4 to TRBJ2-1, with D perhaps being TRBD1 or TRBD2 (6 bases each). Germline-derived CDR1 and CDR2 are SGHNT and YYREEE (reference sequence). The CDR3 is 14 residues long. V was pared by 4 bases and J by 15 bases, with 23 bases between. CDR3 DNA sequence: TGTGCCAGCAGCCCAGGGACAACCGGGACTGGGGCGTTCTTC. This sequence encodes CASSPGTTGTGAFF. Using reference TRBV5-4 and TRBJ2-1 for the parts outside the CDR3, the full variable domain is ETGVTQSPTHLIKTRGQQVTLRCSSQSGHNTVSWYQQALGQGPQFIFQYYREEENGRGNFPPRFSGLQFPNYSSELNVNALELDDSALYLCASSPGTTGTGAFFGPGTRLTVL.

The rearrangement uses TRBV19 and TRBJ2-7; 9 positions match TRBD1. The CDR3 contains 15 residues. The V segment lost 6 bases and the J segment 2 bases; nucleotides outside the gene matches: 8. Per the germline V gene, CDR1 is LNHDA and CDR2 is SQIVND (reference sequence). CDR3 in amino acids: CASRPTRDRAYEQYF. CDR3 DNA sequence: TGTGCCAGTAGACCAACCCGGGACAGGGCCTACGAGCAGTACTTC.

The V call is TRBV21-1, the J call TRBJ1-5. TRBV21-1 is labeled a pseudogene. The CDR3 is 11 residues long. The CDR3 spells CASSKVPPQHF. In DNA form, the CDR3 reads TGTGCCAGCAGCAAGGTACCTCCCCAGCATTTT.

The chain links TRBV19 to TRBJ1-1; 9 bases are a match to TRBD1. The V and J ends lost 6 bases and 7 bases, in that order; junction bases with no gene match: 15. The CDR3 spans 16 residues. Germline CDR1 LNHDA, CDR2 SQIVND (reference sequence). The CDR3 bases are TGTGCCAGTAGCCCCTCATCCGGGACAGGGCCCCTTGAAGCTTTCTTT. This encodes CASSPSSGTGPLEAFF.

This clone was counted once. V usage is TRBV5-4 and J usage is TRBJ1-3; possibly TRBD1 for D (5 bases). The CDR3 contains 15 residues. The ends were cut back, 0 bases at V and 4 bases at J, with 11 bases in the middle. CDR1 and CDR2 from the germline V gene are SGHNT and YYREEE (reference sequence). The CDR3 here is CASSLDAGTGNTIYF. The CDR3 DNA sequence: TGTGCCAGCAGCTTGGACGCGGGGACCGGAAACACCATATATTTT.

The genes are TRBV9 and TRBJ2-2; 7 nucleotides line up with TRBD2. J lost 2 bases, V lost 0 bases, and 4 bases had no gene match. Germline values: CDR1 SGDLS, CDR2 YYNGEE. The CDR3 runs 16 residues. The CDR3 here is CASSVGSGTNTGELFF. The CDR3 nucleotides read TGTGCCAGCAGCGTAGGAAGCGGGACCAACACCGGGGAGCTGTTTTTT.

The chain carries TRBV6-5 and TRBJ2-4; D is unclear. CDR1 and CDR2 from the germline V gene are MNHEY and SVGAGI. V gave up 6 bases and J gave up 7 bases, with 19 bases separating them. The CDR3 spans 15 residues. CDR3 nucleotides: TGTGCCAGCAGCGTCACGCGGATGGTTATCAACATTCAGTACTTC. It specifies CASSVTRMVINIQYF.

V gene TRBV19 combines with J gene TRBJ1-2; D perhaps matches TRBD1 (5 bases). Trimming cost V 3 bases and J 0 bases, with 17 bases left between them. Germline V gives CDR1 LNHDA, CDR2 SQIVND (reference sequence). This CDR3 has 17 residues. The CDR3 sequence: CASSIVWGSGANYGYTF. CDR3 DNA sequence: TGTGCCAGTAGTATCGTCTGGGGCAGCGGTGCTAACTATGGCTACACCTTC. Based on the CDR3 plus reference TRBV19 and TRBJ1-2, the full variable domain is DGGITQSPKYLFRKEGQNVTLSCEQNLNHDAMYWYRQDPGQGLRLIYYSQIVNDFQKGDIAEGYSVSREKKESFPLTVTSAQKNPTAFYLCASSIVWGSGANYGYTFGSGTRLTVV.

The CDR3 loop reads CASSLTGGPQGDTQYF. The CDR3 DNA follows: TGCGCCAGCAGCTTGACTGGGGGGCCACAAGGGGATACGCAGTATTTT. This chain uses TRBV5-1 with TRBJ2-3; D possibly matches TRBD1 or TRBD2 (6 bases each). This CDR3 has 16 residues. Germline CDR1 and CDR2: SGHRS and YFSETQ. Trimming removed 1 base from V and 6 bases from J, with 18 bases in between.

A single count supports this clone. CDR3 sequence reads: CASSLYDRGNTEAFF. DNA for the CDR3: TGTGCCAGCAGTTTATATGACAGGGGGAACACTGAAGCTTTCTTT. The gene calls are TRBV27 and TRBJ1-1, with 8 bases aligning to TRBD1. The CDR3 extends over 15 amino acids. The V segment lost 1 base and the J segment 1 base; nucleotides outside the gene matches: 2. CDR1 is MNHEY and CDR2 is SMNVEV in the germline V gene (reference sequence).

V gene TRBV11-2 combines with J gene TRBJ2-4, with TRBD2 matching over 8 bases. The CDR3 has 17 amino acids. Germline V CDR1 and CDR2: SGHAT, FQNNGV. The V segment lost 4 bases and the J segment 3 bases; nucleotides outside the gene matches: 11. Here the CDR3 reads CASSSPGGRRDKNIQYF. CDR3 DNA: TGTGCCAGCAGCTCCCCGGGCGGGAGGAGGGACAAAAACATTCAGTACTTC.